These 19 T cell receptor beta chains came from one sample sequenced in a study of Ad26.COV2.S vaccination and SARS-CoV-2 variants. Treatment noted: around 19 received Ad26.COV2.S at low or high dose, single or two shots; five or six received placebo; per-sample allocation not given. Day 63 after the first vaccine or placebo injection was the time point for sampling. Measured with immunoSEQ multiplex PCR; TCRdb has only the in-frame clones, and not every one. The sample lists about 680,000 clones; approximately 88% were seen once. The starting material was peripheral blood, obtained in a trial of Ad26.COV2.S vaccine versus placebo. The source is a person aged 18 to 65 who received the Ad26.COV2.S COVID-19 vaccine or a placebo.

This chain joins TRBV7-2 and TRBJ1-4, with 9 bases identical to TRBD1. The CDR3 extends over 15 amino acids. The J segment lost 6 bases and the V segment lost 6 bases, leaving 8 bases of the junction unmatched. CDR1 is SGHTA and CDR2 is FQGNSA in the germline V gene. The CDR3 loop is CASSQSGQGHEKLFF. The CDR3 region has the DNA TGTGCCAGCAGTCAATCTGGACAGGGGCATGAAAAACTGTTTTTT.

The V and J genes are TRBV5-1 and TRBJ2-2; unclear D gene. The V and J ends lost 2 bases and 5 bases respectively, with 7 bases between them. This CDR3 is built from 13 residues. Looked up from germline, CDR1 is SGHRS and CDR2 is YFSETQ. As DNA, the CDR3 is TGCGCCAGCAGCTTCGTGGGTACCGGGGAGCTGTTTTTT. Amino acid sequence: CASSFVGTGELFF.

The rearrangement links TRBV19 to TRBJ2-7; D gene uncertain. The germline V and J ends were trimmed by 2 bases and 2 bases, with 7 bases remaining between them. The CDR3 extends over 13 amino acids. Per germline, CDR1 LNHDA and CDR2 SQIVND (reference sequence). Here the CDR3 reads CASSIRTPYEQYF. The CDR3 bases are TGTGCCAGTAGTATACGGACCCCCTACGAGCAGTACTTC.

In DNA, the CDR3 is TGTGCCTGGAGCCAAGGGGCAGGGGGAGGCTACGAGCAGTACTTC. This sequence encodes CAWSQGAGGGYEQYF. The chain links TRBV30 to TRBJ2-7; maybe TRBD1 (7 bases). The CDR3 sequence is 15 residues long. V gave up 3 bases and J gave up 3 bases, with 18 bases separating them. The germline gives CDR1 GTSNPN, CDR2 SVGIG (reference sequence).

The V and J genes are TRBV4-2 and TRBJ1-3, with a possible D match to TRBD1 (5 bases). The CDR3 totals 16 residues. The V and J ends lost 0 bases and 5 bases respectively, with 14 bases between them. Looked up from germline, CDR1 is LGHNA and CDR2 is YNFKEQ. CDR3 in DNA: TGTGCCAGCAGCCAAGACCCGTCCGGGACCCGAAACACCATATATTTT. Translation: CASSQDPSGTRNTIYF.

This chain connects TRBV30 to TRBJ1-1; 7 nucleotides align to TRBD1. The ends lost 2 bases at V and 0 bases at J; junction bases unmatched: 6. Germline values: CDR1 GTSNPN, CDR2 SVGIG (reference sequence). This CDR3 comprises 15 residues. CDR3 sequence reads: CAWSWWTGMNTEAFF. The CDR3 DNA reads TGTGCCTGGAGTTGGTGGACAGGCATGAACACTGAAGCTTTCTTT.

The chain has TRBV18 and TRBJ2-3; D ambiguous. V was trimmed by 5 bases and J by 0 bases, leaving 9 bases between them. This CDR3 region has 14 residues. The V gene's germline CDR1 is KGHSH and CDR2 LQKENI. CDR3 region: CASSSRMSTDTQYF. In DNA form, the CDR3 reads TGTGCCAGCTCATCGCGGATGAGCACAGATACGCAGTATTTT.

This chain connects TRBV7-2 to TRBJ1-1; TRBD1 matches at 9 bases. V gave up 7 bases and J gave up 2 bases; unmatched junction bases: 8. Looked up from germline, CDR1 is SGHTA and CDR2 is FQGNSA. CDR3 length: 15 residues. The DNA of the CDR3 is TGTGCCAGCAAACCCCAGGGACAGGGAAACACTGAAGCTTTCTTT. Amino acids: CASKPQGQGNTEAFF.

The chain employs TRBV2 and TRBJ1-1; D unresolved. V lost 5 bases and J lost 1, with 8 bases in between. CDR1 and CDR2 (germline): SNHLY, FYNNEI. The CDR3 contains 13 residues. The CDR3, as DNA: TGTGCCAGCAGTTCCTGGAGGAACACTGAAGCTTTCTTT. The encoded protein is CASSSWRNTEAFF.

This clone was counted only a few times. V and J are TRBV7-2 and TRBJ1-1; perhaps TRBD1 as D (6 bases). Trimming pared 5 bases from V and 9 bases from J, leaving 19 bases between. In germline, CDR1 is SGHTA, CDR2 FQGNSA. This CDR3 has 14 residues. The CDR3 reads CASSLDRRLDQAFF. The CDR3 coding sequence is TGTGCCAGCAGCCTCGACAGGAGACTTGACCAAGCTTTCTTT.

The gene calls are TRBV7-9 and TRBJ2-7; D is perhaps TRBD1 or TRBD2 (5 bases each). V lost 8 bases to trimming and J lost 4 bases, with 18 bases between them. Germline CDR1 SEHNR, CDR2 FQNEAQ (reference sequence). There are 14 residues in the CDR3. DNA of the CDR3: TGTGCCAGCTGCTCCGGGACGGCATCATACGAGCAGTACTTC. Its translation is CASCSGTASYEQYF.

The rearrangement joins TRBV7-2 to TRBJ1-2; D perhaps matches TRBD1 (6 bases). The germline V gene has CDR1 SGHTA and CDR2 FQGNSA. V lost 2 bases, J lost 4 bases, and 14 bases lay in between. The CDR3 is made up of 15 amino acids. CDR3 in amino acids: CASSLIGGGGYGYTF. In DNA form, the CDR3 reads TGTGCCAGCAGCTTAATTGGGGGCGGTGGCTATGGCTACACCTTC.

For the CDR3, the DNA is TGTGCCAGCTCACCAGACCAGTTGCTGTACGAGCAGTACTTC. Its translation is CASSPDQLLYEQYF. The J gene is TRBJ2-7, the V gene TRBV18; D not resolved. CDR1 is KGHSH and CDR2 is LQKENI in the germline V gene. The CDR3 is made up of 14 amino acids. Trimming pared 2 bases from V and 4 bases from J, leaving 12 bases between.

The rearrangement joins TRBV19 to TRBJ2-2; D perhaps matches TRBD2 (6 bases). Trimming cost V 3 bases and J 1 base, with 9 bases left between them. This CDR3 region has 15 residues. Germline V lookup: CDR1 LNHDA, CDR2 SQIVND (reference sequence). The CDR3 coding sequence is TGTGCCAGTAGTATCAGACTAGGGAACACCGGGGAGCTGTTTTTT. Encoded protein: CASSIRLGNTGELFF.

The chain links TRBV5-1 to TRBJ2-3; 7 nucleotides agree with TRBD2. The V gene's germline CDR1 is SGHRS and CDR2 YFSETQ. V was clipped by 4 bases and J by 0 bases; unmatched bases: 8. This CDR3 contains 16 residues. The CDR3 DNA reads as TGCGCCAGCAGCGGGGGGGACTTTTGGAGCACAGATACGCAGTATTTT. Encoded protein: CASSGGDFWSTDTQYF.

V is TRBV11-2 and J is TRBJ1-1; possibly TRBD1 for D (5 bases). The CDR3 runs 12 residues. Germline V gene lookup returns CDR1 SGHAT and CDR2 FQNNGV. Trimming stripped 3 bases from V and 8 bases from J, with 10 bases between. CDR3: CASSLGGVEAFF. The CDR3 region has the DNA TGTGCCAGCAGCTTGGGGGGAGTGGAAGCTTTCTTT.

The chain employs TRBV5-1 and TRBJ2-3, with TRBD2 matching 7 bases. The junction had 8 bases not matched to a gene; V was cut back by 0 bases and J by 7 bases. This CDR3 contains 15 residues. Germline V gene data show CDR1 as SGHRS and CDR2 as YFSETQ. For the CDR3, the DNA is TGCGCCAGCAGCTTGGAGTTTGGGGGGGAATATACGCAGTATTTT. Its protein is CASSLEFGGEYTQYF.

The table lists this clone with a count of one. The rearrangement uses TRBV27 and TRBJ1-1, with TRBD1 as a possible D gene (6 bases). This CDR3 is built from 13 residues. V was trimmed by 6 bases and J by 1 base, leaving 9 bases between them. The germline V gene has CDR1 MNHEY and CDR2 SMNVEV (reference sequence). CDR3 DNA sequence: TGTGCCAGCAGGAGGGGGGCGAACACTGAAGCTTTCTTT. This codes for CASRRGANTEAFF.

V and J are TRBV10-3 and TRBJ1-5, with D possibly being TRBD1 (5 bases). The CDR3 is 13 residues long. The V end lost 4 bases, the J end lost 7 bases, and 11 bases lay between the germline ends. The V gene's germline CDR1 is ENHRY and CDR2 SYGVKD. The DNA for the CDR3 is TGTGCCATCAGTGGGGGCCAGGAACAGCCCCAGCATTTT. As protein: CAISGGQEQPQHF.